The following is a T cell receptor beta chain sequence with its context. Its antigen is as yet unknown. Survey-level resolution applied to immunoSEQ assay v3.0. Libraries were prepared by immunoSEQ multiplex PCR; TCRdb keeps only in-frame clonotypes and omits some of them. The sample has 26,000 or so clones, 70% to 90% seen once. Germline V gene lookup returns CDR1 SGHAT and CDR2 FQDESV (reference sequence). CDR3 size: 15 residues. The data originate from a study of long-term antiretroviral therapy in people with HIV. Study-wide background: Some samples came about a decade before the 2015 immediate-ART recommendation, and these were the earliest. Study results and caveats: CDR3 length ranges were narrower in HIV repertoires than in controls. Regardless of time point, clones expanded before ART dominated the repertoire.

This clonotype originated in a young woman with HIV. This specimen consisted of unsorted PBMCs, obtained 0.5 years after starting antiretroviral therapy. The chain joins TRBV11-1 to TRBJ2-5; a weak D match, TRBD1 (7 bases). The J call is doubtful: the DNA matches TRBJ2-7 better. The CDR3 region is CASSSGGRLNYEQYF. The DNA for the CDR3 is TGTGCCAGCAGCTCAGGGGGGCGCCTAAACTACGAGCAGTACTTC.